The clone carrying this T cell receptor beta chain was detected many times. Its antigen is unidentified. Clonotypes were quantified using unique molecular identifier barcodes. TCRdb processed the 5' RACE reads anew with MiXCR; each CDR3 protein has one entry. Here the sample spans about 20,000 distinct CDR3 sequences, approximately 1.9% being singletons. CDR3 length: 15 amino acids. Trimming cost V 1 base and J 2 bases; bases outside gene matches: 0. CDR1 is SGHAT, CDR2 FQNNGV, per germline. T cells were expanded from blood mononuclear cells for 2 to 3 days with anti-CD3 OKT3 or CD3/CD28 beads. Jurkat-T cell coculture with anti-TRBV12, compared with an anti-CD19 control. This sample was included in a study of beta chain bispecific antibodies for T cell cancers. Across the whole study: Jurkat cells expressed TRBV12-3; HPB-ALL cells expressed TRBV5-5.

Whole-study results and caveats: Anti-TRBV12 exposure, compared with anti-CD19, reduced the TRBV12-3 proportion of TRBV signal by around 99%. In these mixed samples, most targeted TRBV reads derived from the leukemia cell line.

The chain employs TRBV11-2 and TRBJ1-5; 9 nucleotides align to TRBD1. Sequenced here: healthy donor T cells cultured with leukemia cells, sampled from a culture containing a bispecific antibody targeting TCR Vbeta12. The sequence was obtained from a human donor in good health. Some clones in this sample may be carry-over from other donors' samples. CDR3 sequence (DNA): TGTGCCAGCAGCTTAGGGACAGGGGGCAATCAGCCCCAGCATTTT. It codes for CASSLGTGGNQPQHF.